A selection of T cell receptor beta chains follows, all from one sample in a study of cytomegalovirus exposure and HLA in healthy donors. TCRdb's copy holds only in-frame clones and misses some; the assay was immunoSEQ multiplex PCR. The sample consists of roughly 100,000 clones, over 65% of them appearing once. Specimen: PBMCs. Receptor source: a man aged 35-49 years in good health and CMV-seropositive. CDR3s include the opening cysteine and the closing phenylalanine or tryptophan. Each record gives: CDR3 DNA, CDR3 protein, V gene, D gene, clone size, J gene. The D gene is left open where the match is weak. A row's size may be missing; if present it is once, few, many or a size class.

CDR3 DNA: TGTGCCAGCAGCGTATCGGTAAGGGGGATGCAGACCCAGTACTTC
CDR3 protein: CASSVSVRGMQTQYF
V gene: TRBV9
D gene: -
clone size: once
J gene: TRBJ2-5

CDR3 DNA: TGTGCCAGCAGCGTAGAGCAGACAGAGTTCACCGGGGAGCTGTTTTTT
CDR3 protein: CASSVEQTEFTGELFF
V gene: TRBV9
D gene: -
clone size: once
J gene: TRBJ2-2

CDR3 DNA: TGTGCCAGTAGTGGGACCGGGGGCACTGAAGCTTTCTTT
CDR3 protein: CASSGTGGTEAFF
V gene: TRBV19
D gene: -
clone size: -
J gene: TRBJ1-1

CDR3 DNA: TGTGCCAGCAGCTCGTACCAAGAGACCCAGTACTTC
CDR3 protein: CASSSYQETQYF
V gene: TRBV7-6
D gene: -
clone size: -
J gene: TRBJ2-5

CDR3 DNA: TGCAGCGTAGAGACAGGTACCTATGGCTACACCTTC
CDR3 protein: CSVETGTYGYTF
V gene: TRBV29-1
D gene: -
clone size: -
J gene: TRBJ1-2

CDR3 DNA: TGTGCCAGCAGCCCCGCGGGGGCGGCTGAAGCTTTCTTT
CDR3 protein: CASSPAGAAEAFF
V gene: TRBV27
D gene: -
clone size: few
J gene: TRBJ1-1

CDR3 DNA: TGTGCCAGCAGCGAGACATCGGGAAAAGGTGAAGCTTTCTTT
CDR3 protein: CASSETSGKGEAFF
V gene: TRBV7-9
D gene: -
clone size: -
J gene: TRBJ1-1

CDR3 DNA: TGTGCCAGCAGTTTTCAACTTCGGGAGACCCAGTACTTC
CDR3 protein: CASSFQLRETQYF
V gene: TRBV28
D gene: -
clone size: -
J gene: TRBJ2-5

CDR3 DNA: TGTGCTAGCAGCTCGAGGACAGGGCCCACCGGGGAGCTGTTTTTT
CDR3 protein: CASSSRTGPTGELFF
V gene: TRBV7-7
D gene: TRBD1
clone size: -
J gene: TRBJ2-2

CDR3 DNA: TGTGCCAGCAGCTCCGGCAGAGGCGCTGGAAACACCATATATTTT
CDR3 protein: CASSSGRGAGNTIYF
V gene: TRBV7-9
D gene: -
clone size: -
J gene: TRBJ1-3

CDR3 DNA: TGTGCCAGCGGACGGGACTCCCTCTCCTACGAGCAGTACTTC
CDR3 protein: CASGRDSLSYEQYF
V gene: TRBV7-9
D gene: -
clone size: once
J gene: TRBJ2-7

CDR3 DNA: TGTGCCAGCAGCCAAGGGCCTGTGGGAAGGAGACAGGGGGCCTATGAGCAGTTCTTC
CDR3 protein: CASSQGPVGRRQGAYEQFF
V gene: TRBV14
D gene: TRBD1
clone size: -
J gene: TRBJ2-1

CDR3 DNA: TGTGCCAGCAGAGCCCAGGGTATTGGCTACACCTTC
CDR3 protein: CASRAQGIGYTF
V gene: TRBV28
D gene: -
clone size: -
J gene: TRBJ1-2

CDR3 DNA: TGTGCCAGCAGTTTACTTGGACACAATCAGCCCCAGCATTTT
CDR3 protein: CASSLLGHNQPQHF
V gene: TRBV6-5
D gene: -
clone size: -
J gene: TRBJ1-5

CDR3 DNA: TGTGCCAGCAGCTTGGCCTTTAACTTGGCAGGGGACATGAACACTGAAGCTTTCTTT
CDR3 protein: CASSLAFNLAGDMNTEAFF
V gene: TRBV5-8
D gene: -
clone size: -
J gene: TRBJ1-1

CDR3 DNA: TGTGCCAGTAGTATGACTAGCGGGGGAGGAAATGAGCAGTTCTTC
CDR3 protein: CASSMTSGGGNEQFF
V gene: TRBV19
D gene: TRBD2
clone size: -
J gene: TRBJ2-1

CDR3 DNA: TGTGCCACCGCCCCCGGACAGGTACAAGAGACCCAGTACTTC
CDR3 protein: CATAPGQVQETQYF
V gene: TRBV10-3
D gene: TRBD1
clone size: -
J gene: TRBJ2-5

CDR3 DNA: TGTGCCAGCAGCTTAGGGCCGGGTCCAGATAAATACGAGCAGTACTTC
CDR3 protein: CASSLGPGPDKYEQYF
V gene: TRBV7-2
D gene: -
clone size: -
J gene: TRBJ2-7

CDR3 DNA: TGTGCCAGCAGTCTGTGGGGGCCACAGATGGAGCAGTACTTC
CDR3 protein: CASSLWGPQMEQYF
V gene: TRBV11-2
D gene: -
clone size: few
J gene: TRBJ2-7

CDR3 DNA: TGTGCCAGCAGCCCCCCTTTTAGACAGGGTTACGAGCAGTACTTC
CDR3 protein: CASSPPFRQGYEQYF
V gene: TRBV7-9
D gene: TRBD1
clone size: few
J gene: TRBJ2-7

CDR3 DNA: TGTGCCAGCAGGTTCCTAGCTGGTTCGAACGAGCAGTACTTC
CDR3 protein: CASRFLAGSNEQYF
V gene: TRBV27
D gene: -
clone size: -
J gene: TRBJ2-7

CDR3 DNA: TGTGCCAGCAGCTTAACGTTTCTAGCGGGAGGAGCATACAATGAGCAGTTCTTC
CDR3 protein: CASSLTFLAGGAYNEQFF
V gene: TRBV11-2
D gene: TRBD2
clone size: -
J gene: TRBJ2-1

CDR3 DNA: TGTGCCTGGAATCAGGGGGCGGACACTGAAGCTTTCTTT
CDR3 protein: CAWNQGADTEAFF
V gene: TRBV30
D gene: TRBD1
clone size: -
J gene: TRBJ1-1

CDR3 DNA: TGTGCCAGCAGCCCCGGACACCCCACAGATACGCAGTATTTT
CDR3 protein: CASSPGHPTDTQYF
V gene: TRBV9
D gene: -
clone size: -
J gene: TRBJ2-3

CDR3 DNA: TGTGCCAGCAGTTACCCCGGACAGGGGCGAACTGAAGCTTTCTTT
CDR3 protein: CASSYPGQGRTEAFF
V gene: TRBV6-5
D gene: TRBD1
clone size: -
J gene: TRBJ1-1

CDR3 DNA: TGTGCCACCAGCAGAGTCTACTTGGGGGGGAAAGAAGAACTGTTTTTT
CDR3 protein: CATSRVYLGGKEELFF
V gene: TRBV15
D gene: -
clone size: once
J gene: TRBJ1-4

CDR3 DNA: TGTGCCAGCACCCCGAGGGGGCTTCCGAGGGAGACCCAGTACTTC
CDR3 protein: CASTPRGLPRETQYF
V gene: TRBV27
D gene: TRBD1
clone size: -
J gene: TRBJ2-5

CDR3 DNA: TGTGCCAGCAGTTATGGCGGGAGGGCCCCGAATGAGCAGTTCTTC
CDR3 protein: CASSYGGRAPNEQFF
V gene: TRBV6-6
D gene: TRBD2
clone size: -
J gene: TRBJ2-1

CDR3 DNA: TGTGCCAGCATCCGGACTAGCGGGACCTATGGTGAGCAGTACTTC
CDR3 protein: CASIRTSGTYGEQYF
V gene: TRBV6-5
D gene: TRBD2
clone size: once
J gene: TRBJ2-7

CDR3 DNA: TGTGCCTGGGCGACATGGAAAGAGACCCAGTACTTC
CDR3 protein: CAWATWKETQYF
V gene: TRBV30
D gene: -
clone size: -
J gene: TRBJ2-5

CDR3 DNA: TGTGCCAGCAGTTTCACAGGTGCTGAAGCTTTCTTT
CDR3 protein: CASSFTGAEAFF
V gene: TRBV25-1
D gene: -
clone size: -
J gene: TRBJ1-1

CDR3 DNA: TGTGCCAGCAGTTCCAGCGGGGAAAGCACAGATACGCAGTATTTT
CDR3 protein: CASSSSGESTDTQYF
V gene: TRBV28
D gene: TRBD2
clone size: -
J gene: TRBJ2-3

CDR3 DNA: TGTGCCAGCAGCTTAGGACAGGGGGCCGGGGAGCTGTTTTTT
CDR3 protein: CASSLGQGAGELFF
V gene: TRBV7-9
D gene: TRBD1
clone size: -
J gene: TRBJ2-2

CDR3 DNA: TGCGCCAGCAGCCCGACTATACACTTTGGAAACACCATATATTTT
CDR3 protein: CASSPTIHFGNTIYF
V gene: TRBV4-1
D gene: -
clone size: -
J gene: TRBJ1-3

CDR3 DNA: TGTGCCAGCAGTGAACAAGGGACAGGGGGGGATACGCAGTATTTT
CDR3 protein: CASSEQGTGGDTQYF
V gene: TRBV6-1
D gene: TRBD1
clone size: -
J gene: TRBJ2-3

CDR3 DNA: TGTGCCACCCTTAGGGGGACAGGGAATTCACCCCTCCACTTT
CDR3 protein: CATLRGTGNSPLHF
V gene: TRBV28
D gene: TRBD1
clone size: once
J gene: TRBJ1-6

CDR3 DNA: TGTGCCAGCTCATCCCTGGACAGGGAAACTGAAGCTTTCTTT
CDR3 protein: CASSSLDRETEAFF
V gene: TRBV18
D gene: TRBD1
clone size: -
J gene: TRBJ1-1

CDR3 DNA: TGTGCCAGCAGCGTAGGGGGGACTAGCGGGGGGTCCTACGAGCAGTACTTC
CDR3 protein: CASSVGGTSGGSYEQYF
V gene: TRBV9
D gene: TRBD2
clone size: -
J gene: TRBJ2-7

CDR3 DNA: TGTGCCAGCAGTTACAGCAGGGTAGATTCACCCCTCCACTTT
CDR3 protein: CASSYSRVDSPLHF
V gene: TRBV6-6
D gene: -
clone size: -
J gene: TRBJ1-6

CDR3 DNA: TGTGCCAGCTCACCGGCTAGCGGGGGCGCCTACAATGAGCAGTTCTTC
CDR3 protein: CASSPASGGAYNEQFF
V gene: TRBV18
D gene: TRBD2
clone size: -
J gene: TRBJ2-1

CDR3 DNA: TGTGCCAGCAGCTTAGGCGTCGCCGGGGAGCTGTTTTTT
CDR3 protein: CASSLGVAGELFF
V gene: TRBV11-3
D gene: -
clone size: few
J gene: TRBJ2-2

CDR3 DNA: TGTGCCAGCAGCCGTCGGGGCGGGGTACAAGAGACCCAGTACTTC
CDR3 protein: CASSRRGGVQETQYF
V gene: TRBV27
D gene: -
clone size: few
J gene: TRBJ2-5

CDR3 DNA: TGCGCCAGCAACCCCGGGGGACGGAGGGACTACAATGAGCAGTTCTTC
CDR3 protein: CASNPGGRRDYNEQFF
V gene: TRBV5-1
D gene: -
clone size: -
J gene: TRBJ2-1

CDR3 DNA: TGTGCCAGCAGCTTTAGCGGGGCCCTCGAGACCCAGTACTTC
CDR3 protein: CASSFSGALETQYF
V gene: TRBV5-4
D gene: TRBD2
clone size: -
J gene: TRBJ2-5

CDR3 DNA: TGTGCCAGCAGCGTACAGCAAAACTATGGCTACACCTTC
CDR3 protein: CASSVQQNYGYTF
V gene: TRBV7-9
D gene: -
clone size: -
J gene: TRBJ1-2